Following are 2 T cell receptor beta chains from one sample sequenced in a study of cytomegalovirus exposure and HLA in healthy donors. Libraries were prepared by immunoSEQ multiplex PCR; TCRdb keeps only in-frame clonotypes and omits some of them. The sample comprises fewer than 120,000 clones, approximately 89% of which are singletons, and around 1.9% rests with the top ten. The sequenced sample consisted of PBMCs. Every receptor here comes from a woman under 30 in good health and CMV-seronegative.

The chain recombines TRBV12-2 with TRBJ1-2; no DNA check was done on the table's D call, TRBD1. TRBV12-2 is a known pseudogene. The CDR3 spans 14 residues. CDR3 DNA sequence: TGTGCAAGTCGCTTATTGGACAGCCTACGGGGCTACACCTTC. Translation gives CASRLLDSLRGYTF.

This CDR3 reads CASSLQGGSGYGYTF. The CDR3 DNA sequence: TGTGCCAGCAGCTTACAGGGGGGGAGTGGCTATGGCTACACCTTC. The gene calls are TRBV9 and TRBJ1-2; TRBD1 agrees at 8 bases. The CDR3 extends over 15 amino acids. J was trimmed by 4 bases and V by 4 bases; bases with no gene match: 9. Germline lookup yields CDR1 SGDLS and CDR2 YYNGEE.